Reported below is one TCR beta chain. Its target is unknown. The source of the sample is a study of shared clonotypes between healthy human individuals. Investigators spread the genomic DNA of each subset evenly over several immunoSEQ plates. Profiling relied on immunoSEQ multiplex PCR, and the TCRdb table lists in-frame clones only, not all of them. The sample has more than 400,000 clones; over 75% are singletons. Those who donated were healthy HIV-negative adults, with no recent acute infections or vaccinations reported. This CDR3 is built from 17 residues. With V trimmed by 4 bases and J by 0 bases, 10 bases remained unmatched. Per the germline V gene, CDR1 is SGHNT and CDR2 is YYREEE (reference sequence). General study findings and limits: The study sampled only blood, and tissue repertoires likely differ.

The chain uses TRBV5-4 and TRBJ1-2, with 9 positions matching TRBD1. Source material: PBMCs. The TCR originated in a woman aged 40 to 50 in good health. Some clones in this sample may be carry-over from other donors' samples. CDR3 sequence reads: CASSPGQGGGSNYGYTF. The CDR3 DNA sequence: TGTGCCAGCAGCCCGGGACAGGGCGGAGGTTCTAACTATGGCTACACCTTC.